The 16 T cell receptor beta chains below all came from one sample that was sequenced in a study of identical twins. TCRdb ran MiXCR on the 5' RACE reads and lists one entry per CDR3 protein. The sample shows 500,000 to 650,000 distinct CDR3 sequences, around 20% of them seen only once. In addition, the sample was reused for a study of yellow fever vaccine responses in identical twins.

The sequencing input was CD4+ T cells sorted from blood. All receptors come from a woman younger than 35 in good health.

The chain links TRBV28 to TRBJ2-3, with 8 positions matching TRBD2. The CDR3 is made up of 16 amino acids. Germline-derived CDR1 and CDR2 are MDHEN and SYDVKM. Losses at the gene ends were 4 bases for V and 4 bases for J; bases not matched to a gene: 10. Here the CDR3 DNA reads TGTGCCAGCAGTTCCCCCGGGACTAGGGGGGCAGATACGCAGTATTTT. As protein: CASSSPGTRGADTQYF.

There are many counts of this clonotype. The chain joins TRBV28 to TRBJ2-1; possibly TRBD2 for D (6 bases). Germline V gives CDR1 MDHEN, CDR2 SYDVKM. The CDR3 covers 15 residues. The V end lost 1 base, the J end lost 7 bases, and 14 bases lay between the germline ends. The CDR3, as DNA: TGTGCCAGCAGTTTATTGGGGGGAGCTGTTAATGAGCAGTTCTTC. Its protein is CASSLLGGAVNEQFF.

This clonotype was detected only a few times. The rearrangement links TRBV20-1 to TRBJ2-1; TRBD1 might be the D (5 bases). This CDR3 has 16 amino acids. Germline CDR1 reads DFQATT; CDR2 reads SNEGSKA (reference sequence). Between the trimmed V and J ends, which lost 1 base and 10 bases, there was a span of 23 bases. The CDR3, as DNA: TGCAGTGCTAGAGTCGCGCAGGGCCTCAGAGGCAACGAGCAGTTCTTC. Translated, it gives CSARVAQGLRGNEQFF.

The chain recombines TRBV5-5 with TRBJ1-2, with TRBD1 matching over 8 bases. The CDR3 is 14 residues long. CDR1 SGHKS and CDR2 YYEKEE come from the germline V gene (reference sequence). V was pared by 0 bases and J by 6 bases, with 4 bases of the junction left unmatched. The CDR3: CASSLAAGGDGYTF. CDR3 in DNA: TGTGCCAGCAGCTTGGCCGCAGGGGGCGATGGCTACACCTTC.

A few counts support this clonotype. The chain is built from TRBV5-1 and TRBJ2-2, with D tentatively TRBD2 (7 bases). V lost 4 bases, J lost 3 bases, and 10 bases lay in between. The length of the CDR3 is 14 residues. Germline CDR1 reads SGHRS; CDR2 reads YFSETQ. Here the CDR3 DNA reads TGCGCCAGCAGCCGGGGGGCCGACACCGGGGAGCTGTTTTTT. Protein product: CASSRGADTGELFF.

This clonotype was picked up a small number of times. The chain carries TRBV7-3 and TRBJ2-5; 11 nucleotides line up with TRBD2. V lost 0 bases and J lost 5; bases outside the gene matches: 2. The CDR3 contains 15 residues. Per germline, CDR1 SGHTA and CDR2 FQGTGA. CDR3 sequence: CASSLTSGRGETQYF. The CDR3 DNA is TGTGCCAGCAGCTTAACTAGCGGGAGGGGCGAGACCCAGTACTTC.

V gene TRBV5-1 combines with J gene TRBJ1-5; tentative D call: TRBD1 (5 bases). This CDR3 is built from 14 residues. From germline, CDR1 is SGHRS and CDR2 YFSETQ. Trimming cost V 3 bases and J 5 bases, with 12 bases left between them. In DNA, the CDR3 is TGCGCCAGCAGCTACGGGGGGGACTATCAGCCCCAGCATTTT. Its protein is CASSYGGDYQPQHF.

The CDR3 DNA follows: TGCAGTGCTGCACCAGACGCGACCAATGAGCAGTTCTTC. Its translation is CSAAPDATNEQFF. The chain uses TRBV20-1 and TRBJ2-1; D uncertain. The CDR3 covers 13 residues. In germline, CDR1 is DFQATT, CDR2 SNEGSKA (reference sequence). V was cut by 5 bases and J by 6 bases, with 14 bases left in between.

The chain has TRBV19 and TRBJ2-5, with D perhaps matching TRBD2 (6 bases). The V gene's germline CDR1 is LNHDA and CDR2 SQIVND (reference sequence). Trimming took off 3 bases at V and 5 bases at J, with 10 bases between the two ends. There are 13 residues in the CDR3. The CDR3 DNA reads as TGTGCCAGTAGTATCGCGGGGTCGGAGACCCAGTACTTC. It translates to CASSIAGSETQYF.

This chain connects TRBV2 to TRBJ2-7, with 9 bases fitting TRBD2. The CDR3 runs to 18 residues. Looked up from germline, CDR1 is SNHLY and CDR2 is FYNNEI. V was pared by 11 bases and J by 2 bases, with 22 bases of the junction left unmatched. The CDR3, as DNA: TGTGCCTTCAGTTCTAGCTGGCGGGGGGGCCTTTCGACCTACGAGCAGTACGTC. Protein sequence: CAFSSSWRGGLSTYEQYV.

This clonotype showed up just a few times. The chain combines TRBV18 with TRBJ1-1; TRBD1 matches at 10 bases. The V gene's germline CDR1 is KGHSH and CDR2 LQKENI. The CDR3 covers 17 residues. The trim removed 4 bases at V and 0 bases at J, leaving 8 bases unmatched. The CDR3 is CASSRQGALTLNTEAFF. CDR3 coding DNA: TGTGCCAGCTCACGACAGGGGGCCCTTACTCTGAACACTGAAGCTTTCTTT. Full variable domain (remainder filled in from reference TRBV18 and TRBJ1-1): NAGVMQNPRHLVRRRGQEARLRCSPMKGHSHVYWYRQLPEEGLKFMVYLQKENIIDESGMPKERFSAEFPKEGPSILRIQQVVRGDSAAYFCASSRQGALTLNTEAFFGQGTRLTVV.

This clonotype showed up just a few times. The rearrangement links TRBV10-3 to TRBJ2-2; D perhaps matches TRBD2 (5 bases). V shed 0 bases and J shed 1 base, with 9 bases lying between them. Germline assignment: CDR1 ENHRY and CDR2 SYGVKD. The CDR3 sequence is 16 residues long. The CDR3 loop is CAISESSGLNTGELFF. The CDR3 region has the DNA TGTGCCATCAGTGAGTCGAGCGGACTGAACACCGGGGAGCTGTTTTTT.

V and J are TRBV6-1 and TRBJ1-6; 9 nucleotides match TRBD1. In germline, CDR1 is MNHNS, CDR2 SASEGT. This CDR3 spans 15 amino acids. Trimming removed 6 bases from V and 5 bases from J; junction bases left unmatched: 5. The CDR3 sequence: CASSRDRGNNSPLHF. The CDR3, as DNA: TGTGCCAGCAGCCGTGACAGGGGGAATAATTCACCCCTCCACTTT.

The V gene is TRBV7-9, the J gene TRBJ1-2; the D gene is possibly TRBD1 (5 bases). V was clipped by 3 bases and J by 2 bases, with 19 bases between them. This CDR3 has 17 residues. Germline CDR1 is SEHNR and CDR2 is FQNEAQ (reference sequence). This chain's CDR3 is CASSFPFEQVENYGYTF. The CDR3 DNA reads TGTGCCAGCAGCTTCCCATTTGAACAGGTGGAAAACTATGGCTACACCTTC.

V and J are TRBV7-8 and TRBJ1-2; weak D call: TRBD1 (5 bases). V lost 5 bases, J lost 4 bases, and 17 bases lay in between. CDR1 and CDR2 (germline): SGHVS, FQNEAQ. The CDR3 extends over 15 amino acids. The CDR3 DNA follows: TGTGCCAGCAGCCCCCTGGTCGGGACTCCCTATGGCTACACCTTC. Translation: CASSPLVGTPYGYTF.

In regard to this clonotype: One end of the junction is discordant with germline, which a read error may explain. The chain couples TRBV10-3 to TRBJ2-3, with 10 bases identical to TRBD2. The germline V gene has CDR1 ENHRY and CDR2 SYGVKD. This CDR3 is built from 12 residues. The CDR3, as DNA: TGTGCCATCAGACAAGGGACTAGCGCGTACCATTTT. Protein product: CAIRQGTSAYHF.